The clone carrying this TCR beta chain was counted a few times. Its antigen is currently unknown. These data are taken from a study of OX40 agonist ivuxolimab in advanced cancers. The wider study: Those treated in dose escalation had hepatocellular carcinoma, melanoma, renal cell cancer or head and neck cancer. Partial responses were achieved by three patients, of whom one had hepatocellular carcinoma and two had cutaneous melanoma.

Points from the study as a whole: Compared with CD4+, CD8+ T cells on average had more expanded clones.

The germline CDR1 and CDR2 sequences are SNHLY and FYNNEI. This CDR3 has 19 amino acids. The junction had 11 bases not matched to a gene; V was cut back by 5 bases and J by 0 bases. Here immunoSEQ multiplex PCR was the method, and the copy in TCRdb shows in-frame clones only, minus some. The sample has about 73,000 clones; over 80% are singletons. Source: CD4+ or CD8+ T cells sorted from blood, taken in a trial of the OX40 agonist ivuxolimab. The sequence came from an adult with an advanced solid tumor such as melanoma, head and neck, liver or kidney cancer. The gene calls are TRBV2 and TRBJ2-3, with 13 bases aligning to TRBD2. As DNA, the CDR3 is TGTGCCAGCAGTCGGACTAGCGGGAGTTGGGGGGGTAGCACAGATACGCAGTATTTT. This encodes CASSRTSGSWGGSTDTQYF.